This T cell receptor beta chain was identified in a study of T cell repertoires in aging, cancer and after chemotherapy. Study results and caveats: Across the chemotherapy interval, each cancer cohort showed higher median generation probability, suggesting thymic rebound.

The template was genomic DNA from peripheral blood, not RNA. Multiplex touch-down PCR with TRB-A/B primers amplified rearranged V-D-J TRB sequences. MiXCR was run by TCRdb on the multiplex PCR reads, yielding one entry per CDR3 protein. Of about 3,300 distinct CDR3 sequences listed, less than 25% were seen once; the top ten hold around an eighth. V lost 5 bases, J lost 7 bases, and 5 bases stayed unmatched. The CDR3 runs to 13 residues. Germline V gene lookup returns CDR1 MNHEY and CDR2 SVGAGI. This clonotype is classed as medium-sized. Antigen: not known. This chain connects TRBV6-5 to TRBJ2-1; 7 bases map to TRBD1. The TCR comes from a human donor with a solid tumor. Sequences were obtained from blood. This CDR3 reads CASSTTGWNEQFF. DNA for the CDR3: TGTGCCAGCAGTACGACAGGGTGGAATGAGCAGTTCTTC.